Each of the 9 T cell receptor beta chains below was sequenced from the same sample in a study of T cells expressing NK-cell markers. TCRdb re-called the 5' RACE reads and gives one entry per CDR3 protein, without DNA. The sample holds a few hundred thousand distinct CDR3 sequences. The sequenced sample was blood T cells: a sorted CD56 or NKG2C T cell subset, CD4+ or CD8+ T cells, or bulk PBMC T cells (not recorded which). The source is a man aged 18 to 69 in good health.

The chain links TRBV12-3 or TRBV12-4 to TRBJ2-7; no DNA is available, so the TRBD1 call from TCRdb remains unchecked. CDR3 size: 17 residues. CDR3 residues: CASSYGTGIPLSYEQYF.

CDR3 in amino acids: CASSSGRADSPLHF. This chain uses TRBV5-1 with TRBJ1-6. This CDR3 has 14 amino acids. Looked up from germline, CDR1 is SGHRS and CDR2 is YFSETQ.

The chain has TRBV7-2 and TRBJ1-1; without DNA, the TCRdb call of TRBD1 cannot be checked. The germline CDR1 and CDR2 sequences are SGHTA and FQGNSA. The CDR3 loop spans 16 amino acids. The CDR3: CASSPPRTGGWTEAFF. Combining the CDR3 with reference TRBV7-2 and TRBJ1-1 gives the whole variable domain GAGVSQSPSNKVTEKGKDVELRCDPISGHTALYWYRQSLGQGLEFLIYFQGNSAPDKSGLPSDRFSAERTGGSVSTLTIQRTQQEDSAVYLCASSPPRTGGWTEAFFGQGTRLTVV.

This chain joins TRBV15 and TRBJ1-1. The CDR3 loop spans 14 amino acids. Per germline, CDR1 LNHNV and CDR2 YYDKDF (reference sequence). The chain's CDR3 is CATSRVDGNSAAFF.

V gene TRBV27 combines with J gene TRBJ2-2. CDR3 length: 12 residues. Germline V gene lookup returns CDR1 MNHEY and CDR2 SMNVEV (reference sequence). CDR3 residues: CASRRNTGELFF.

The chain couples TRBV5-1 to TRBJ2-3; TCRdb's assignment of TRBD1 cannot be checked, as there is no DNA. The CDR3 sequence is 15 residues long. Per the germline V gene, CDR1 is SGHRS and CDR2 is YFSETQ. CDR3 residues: CASSFKQGYSDTQYF.

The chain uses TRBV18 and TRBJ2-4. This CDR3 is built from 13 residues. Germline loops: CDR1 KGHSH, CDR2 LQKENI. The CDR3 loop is CASSPETRNIQYF.

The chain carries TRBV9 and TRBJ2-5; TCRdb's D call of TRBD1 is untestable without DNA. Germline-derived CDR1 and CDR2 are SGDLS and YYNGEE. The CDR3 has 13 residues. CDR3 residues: CASSWGNEETQYF.

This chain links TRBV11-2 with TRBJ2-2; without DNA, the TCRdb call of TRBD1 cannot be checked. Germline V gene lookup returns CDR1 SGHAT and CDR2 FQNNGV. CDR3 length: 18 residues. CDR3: CASSLNAGVSYNTGELFF.